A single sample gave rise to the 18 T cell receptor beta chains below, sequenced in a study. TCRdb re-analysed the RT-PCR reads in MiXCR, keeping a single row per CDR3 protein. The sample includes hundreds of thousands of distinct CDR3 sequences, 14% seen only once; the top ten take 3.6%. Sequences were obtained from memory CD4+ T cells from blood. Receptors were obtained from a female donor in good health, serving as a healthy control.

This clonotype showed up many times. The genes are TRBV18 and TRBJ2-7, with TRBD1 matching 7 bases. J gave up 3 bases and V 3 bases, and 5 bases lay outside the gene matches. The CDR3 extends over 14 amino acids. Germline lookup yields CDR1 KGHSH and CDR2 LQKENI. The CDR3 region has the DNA TGTGCCAGCTCACCCTTTCGGGACAGCTACGAGCAGTACTTC. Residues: CASSPFRDSYEQYF.

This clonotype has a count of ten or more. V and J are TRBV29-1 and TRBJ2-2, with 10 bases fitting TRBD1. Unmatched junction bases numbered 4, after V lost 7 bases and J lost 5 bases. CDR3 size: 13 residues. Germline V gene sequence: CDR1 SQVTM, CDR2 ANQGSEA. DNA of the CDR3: TGCAGCGGCCGGGACAGGGGTACCGGGGAGCTGTTTTTT. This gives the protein CSGRDRGTGELFF.

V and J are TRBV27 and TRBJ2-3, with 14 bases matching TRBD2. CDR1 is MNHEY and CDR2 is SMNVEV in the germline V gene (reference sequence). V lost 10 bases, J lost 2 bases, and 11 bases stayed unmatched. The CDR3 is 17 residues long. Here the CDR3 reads CATRKRLAGGPTDTQYF. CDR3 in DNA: TGTGCCACCCGTAAGAGACTAGCGGGAGGGCCCACAGATACGCAGTATTTT.

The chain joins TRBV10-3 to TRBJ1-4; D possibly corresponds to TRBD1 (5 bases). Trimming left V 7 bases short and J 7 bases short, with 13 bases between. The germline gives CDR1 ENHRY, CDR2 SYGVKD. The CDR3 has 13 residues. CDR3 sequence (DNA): TGTGCCATCACCGGGGGACTGGGTGAAAAACTGTTTTTT. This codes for CAITGGLGEKLFF.

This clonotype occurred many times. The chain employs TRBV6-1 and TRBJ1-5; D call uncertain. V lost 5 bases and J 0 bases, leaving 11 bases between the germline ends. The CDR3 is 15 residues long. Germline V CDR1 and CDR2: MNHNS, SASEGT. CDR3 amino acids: CASSSAADSNQPQHF. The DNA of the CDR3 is TGTGCCAGCAGTTCGGCGGCAGATAGCAATCAGCCCCAGCATTTT.

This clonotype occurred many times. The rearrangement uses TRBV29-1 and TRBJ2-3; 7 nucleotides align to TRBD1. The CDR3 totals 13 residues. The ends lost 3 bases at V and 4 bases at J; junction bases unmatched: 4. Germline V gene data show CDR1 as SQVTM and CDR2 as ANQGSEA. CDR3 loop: CSVERGQADTQYF. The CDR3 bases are TGCAGCGTTGAGCGTGGACAGGCAGATACGCAGTATTTT.

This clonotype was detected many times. The CDR3 sequence: CASSTGQNTEAFF. CDR3 bases: TGTGCCAGCAGCACGGGACAGAACACTGAAGCTTTCTTT. The chain employs TRBV12-3 or TRBV12-4 and TRBJ1-1, with D tentatively TRBD1 (6 bases). V shed 6 bases and J shed 1 base, with 9 bases lying between them. CDR3 size: 13 residues.

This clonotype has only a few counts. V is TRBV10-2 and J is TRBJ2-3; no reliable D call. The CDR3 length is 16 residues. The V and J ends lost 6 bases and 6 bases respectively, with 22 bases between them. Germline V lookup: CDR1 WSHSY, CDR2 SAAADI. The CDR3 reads CASSLRLTDGADTQYF. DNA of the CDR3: TGCGCCAGCAGCTTAAGATTAACGGATGGAGCTGATACGCAGTATTTT.

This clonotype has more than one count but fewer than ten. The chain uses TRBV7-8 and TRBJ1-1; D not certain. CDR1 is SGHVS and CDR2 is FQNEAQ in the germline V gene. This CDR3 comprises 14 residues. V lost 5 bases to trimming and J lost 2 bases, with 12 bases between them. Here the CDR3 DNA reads TGTGCCAGCAGCCCCCGACCGGTTAACACTGAAGCTTTCTTT. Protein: CASSPRPVNTEAFF.

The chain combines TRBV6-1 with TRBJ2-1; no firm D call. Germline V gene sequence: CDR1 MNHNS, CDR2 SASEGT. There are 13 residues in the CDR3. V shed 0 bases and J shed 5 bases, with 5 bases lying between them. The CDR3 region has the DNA TGTGCCAGCAGTGAAGCCCCGGACAATGAGCAGTTCTTC. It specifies CASSEAPDNEQFF.

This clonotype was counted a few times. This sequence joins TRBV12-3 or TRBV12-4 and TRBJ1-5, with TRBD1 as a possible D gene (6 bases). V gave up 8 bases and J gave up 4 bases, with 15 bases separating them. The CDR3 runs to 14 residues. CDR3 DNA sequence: TGTGCCAGCGGTACCAGAGGGGGGAATCAGCCCCAGCATTTT. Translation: CASGTRGGNQPQHF.

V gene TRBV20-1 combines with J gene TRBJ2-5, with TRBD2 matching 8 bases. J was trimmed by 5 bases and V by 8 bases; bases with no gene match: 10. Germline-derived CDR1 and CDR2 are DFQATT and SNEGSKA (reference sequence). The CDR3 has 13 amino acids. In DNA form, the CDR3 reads TGCAGTTCGGAGGGACTAGTACGGGAGACCCAGTACTTC. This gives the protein CSSEGLVRETQYF.

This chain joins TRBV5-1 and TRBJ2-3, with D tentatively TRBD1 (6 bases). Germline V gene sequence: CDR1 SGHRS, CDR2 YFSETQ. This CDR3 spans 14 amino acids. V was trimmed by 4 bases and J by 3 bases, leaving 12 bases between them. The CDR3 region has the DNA TGCGCCAGCAGCGCTAACAGGGAGACAGATACGCAGTATTTT. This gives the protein CASSANRETDTQYF.

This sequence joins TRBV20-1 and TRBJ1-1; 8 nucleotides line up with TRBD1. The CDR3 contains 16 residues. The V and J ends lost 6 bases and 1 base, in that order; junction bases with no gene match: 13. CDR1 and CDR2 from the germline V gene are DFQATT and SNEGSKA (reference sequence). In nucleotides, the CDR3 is TGCAGTGCCGAAGAGGGTAACAGGGGGGAGAACACTGAAGCTTTCTTT. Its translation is CSAEEGNRGENTEAFF.

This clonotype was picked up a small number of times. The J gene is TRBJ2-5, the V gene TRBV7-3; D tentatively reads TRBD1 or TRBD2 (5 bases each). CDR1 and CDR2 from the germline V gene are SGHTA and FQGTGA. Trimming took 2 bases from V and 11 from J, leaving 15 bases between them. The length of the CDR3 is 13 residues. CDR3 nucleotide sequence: TGTGCCAGCAGCTTACGGGACGAGGGTCAACAGTACTTC. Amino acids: CASSLRDEGQQYF. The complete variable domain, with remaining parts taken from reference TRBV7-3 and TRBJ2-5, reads GAGVSQTPSNKVTEKGKYVELRCDPISGHTALYWYRQSLGQGPEFLIYFQGTGAADDSGLPNDRFFAVRPEGSVSTLKIQRTERGDSAVYLCASSLRDEGQQYFGPGTRLLVL.

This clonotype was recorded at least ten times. This CDR3 reads CSASLAGGLTDTQYF. The CDR3 nucleotides are TGCAGTGCTAGTCTCGCGGGAGGACTCACAGATACGCAGTATTTT. This sequence joins TRBV20-1 and TRBJ2-3; 8 nucleotides line up with TRBD2. Trimming removed 3 bases from V and 2 bases from J; junction bases left unmatched: 7. The CDR3 contains 15 residues. The germline CDR1 and CDR2 sequences are DFQATT and SNEGSKA (reference sequence).

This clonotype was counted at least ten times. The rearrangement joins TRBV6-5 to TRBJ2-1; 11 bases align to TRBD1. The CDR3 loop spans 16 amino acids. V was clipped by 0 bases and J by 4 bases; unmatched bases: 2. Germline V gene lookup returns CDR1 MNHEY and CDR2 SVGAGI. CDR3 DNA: TGTGCCAGCAGTTACTCGGGACAGGGGGGTTACAATGAGCAGTTCTTC. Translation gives CASSYSGQGGYNEQFF.

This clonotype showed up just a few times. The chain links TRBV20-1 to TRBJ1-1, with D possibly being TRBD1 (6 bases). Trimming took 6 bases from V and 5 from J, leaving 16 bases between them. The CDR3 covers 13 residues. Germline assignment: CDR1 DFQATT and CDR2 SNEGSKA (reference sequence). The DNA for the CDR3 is TGCAGTGCCCCTATAGGGGGGCAAACTGAAGCTTTCTTT. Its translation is CSAPIGGQTEAFF.